These T cell receptor beta chains were read from a single sample in a study of blood T cells in healthy people across ages. One entry per CDR3 protein, called by TCRdb with MiXCR from the 5' RACE reads. The sample includes 950,000 to 1,200,000 distinct CDR3 sequences, roughly two fifths of them seen just once. Sequencing input: blood. The receptors come from a man between 18 and 35 years old in good health. Each CDR3 is given with its conserved first and last residue. D genes are given only for firm matches. Part of the rows lack a size; the others show once, few, many or a class for expanded clones.

>.|TRBJ2-1|few|TRBV29-1
TGCAGCGTTGCGGCGGCACGAAATGAGCAGTTCTTC
CSVAAARNEQFF
>.|TRBJ2-1|.|TRBV27
TGTGCCAGCAGCCGGCCATCGAGGGATGAGCAGTTCTTC
CASSRPSRDEQFF
>.|TRBJ1-5|few|TRBV20-1
TGCAGTGCTAGAAATGGTAATCAGCCCCAGCATTTT
CSARNGNQPQHF
>.|TRBJ1-1|.|TRBV4-2
TGTGCCAGCAGCCAAGATATGAGGGGGGCGAAAACTGAAGCTTTCTTT
CASSQDMRGAKTEAFF
>TRBD1|TRBJ1-5|.|TRBV7-2
TGTGCCAGCATCGGACAGGCGGGAGATCAGCCCCAGCATTTT
CASIGQAGDQPQHF
>TRBD2|TRBJ2-2|.|TRBV4-3
TGCGCCAGCAGCCAAGAACGGGGGGGCCGTGTCGGGGAGCTGTTTTTT
CASSQERGGRVGELFF
>TRBD2|TRBJ2-3|.|TRBV7-2
TGTGCCAGCAGCTCCCCTGACGGGGGGGCAGATACGCAGTATTTT
CASSSPDGGADTQYF
>.|TRBJ1-2|.|TRBV2
TGTGCCAGCAACCGACAGACCAGGGCACCCTATGGCTACACCTTC
CASNRQTRAPYGYTF
>.|TRBJ1-2|few|TRBV6-5
TGTGCCAGCAGTTACACAAGGGTATATGGCTACACCTTC
CASSYTRVYGYTF
>.|TRBJ1-2|.|TRBV20-1
TGCAGTGCTAGTCCCCCGGCGGGCAGTCCCCAGGCTAACTATGACTACACCTTC
CSASPPAGSPQANYDYTF